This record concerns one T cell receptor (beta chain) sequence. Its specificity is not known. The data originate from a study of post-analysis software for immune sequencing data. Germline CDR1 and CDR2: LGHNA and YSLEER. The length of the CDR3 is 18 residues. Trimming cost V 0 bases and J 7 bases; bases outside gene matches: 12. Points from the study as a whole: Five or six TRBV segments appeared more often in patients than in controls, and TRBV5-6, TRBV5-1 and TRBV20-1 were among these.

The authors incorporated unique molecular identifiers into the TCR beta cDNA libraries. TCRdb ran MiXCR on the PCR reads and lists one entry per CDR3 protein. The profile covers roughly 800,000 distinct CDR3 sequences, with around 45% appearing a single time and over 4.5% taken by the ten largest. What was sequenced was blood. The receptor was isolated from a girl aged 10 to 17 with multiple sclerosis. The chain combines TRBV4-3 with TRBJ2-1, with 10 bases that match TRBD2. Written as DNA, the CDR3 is TGCGCCAGCAGCCAAGAGGCCAGCGGGAGGGCCCTCAGGAATGAGCAGTTCTTC. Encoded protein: CASSQEASGRALRNEQFF.